Each of the 15 T cell receptor beta chains below was sequenced from the same sample in a study of tumor-infiltrating lymphocytes in primary liver carcinoma. The researchers produced TCR beta cDNA from 400 to 650 ng total RNA with a constant-region primer. Slightly modified ARM-PCR served as the procedure for the TCR beta libraries. These libraries came from three rounds of nested multiplex PCR. Running 10 cycles apiece, the first two PCR rounds relied on TRBV1-TRBV30 forward primers together with a C-beta reverse primer. Each CDR3 protein is one row after TCRdb ran MiXCR on the multiplex PCR reads. The sample holds over 75,000 distinct CDR3 sequences, less than 70% seen once. Between roughly 20 and 31 mg of unsorted bulk tissue served as the source from which RNA and DNA were co-extracted. Material for sequencing was tumor-adjacent normal liver tissue. The receptors stem from a middle-aged man with primary liver carcinoma and hepatitis B virus infection.

J is TRBJ2-1 and V is TRBV6-2 or TRBV6-3; D is ambiguous. V lost 4 bases and J 4 bases, leaving 11 bases between the germline ends. The germline CDR1 and CDR2 sequences are MNHEY and SVGEGT. The CDR3 consists of 14 residues. The CDR3 nucleotides read TGTGCCAGCAGTTTGCCCGGTCCATACAATGAGCAGTTCTTC. It encodes CASSLPGPYNEQFF.

In regard to this clonotype: This may come from a read error, since a much larger clone is one base off. The rearrangement joins TRBV10-3 to TRBJ2-7; unclear D gene. Germline V gene lookup returns CDR1 ENHRY and CDR2 SYGVKD. There are 11 residues in the CDR3. The CDR3 DNA follows: TGTGCCATCAGTGGGTCCGACGAGCTGTACTTC. Protein product: CAISGSDELYF.

A word on this clonotype: This may be a read error, as it is one base from a much larger clone. This chain uses TRBV6-5 with TRBJ2-1; D uncertain. V was shortened by 6 bases and J by 0 bases, with 9 bases between the two germline ends. Germline values: CDR1 MNHEY, CDR2 SVGAGI. This CDR3 is 14 amino acids long. The CDR3 spells CASRALSSYNEQFF. The CDR3 bases are TGTGCCAGCAGAGCCCTCAGCTCCTACAATGAGCAGTTCTTC.

The CDR3 DNA reads as TGTGCCAGCAGCTTAGCGCGGGGTTCCACCGGGGAGCTGTTTTTT. Its translation is CASSLARGSTGELFF. This chain joins TRBV11-1 and TRBJ2-2, with D possibly TRBD2 on 6 matching bases. There are 15 residues in the CDR3. With 0 bases removed from V and 4 bases from J, the gap between germline ends came to 9 bases. Germline V gene data show CDR1 as SGHAT and CDR2 as FQDESV (reference sequence).

The chain joins TRBV7-9 to TRBJ1-2, with D maybe TRBD1 (5 bases). Trimming took 1 base from V and 5 from J, leaving 8 bases between them. CDR1 and CDR2 from the germline V gene are SEHNR and FQNEAQ (reference sequence). CDR3 length: 13 amino acids. The DNA for the CDR3 is TGTGCCAGCAGCTTAGGGAGGACATATGGCTACACCTTC. This gives the protein CASSLGRTYGYTF.

Regarding this clonotype: Germline is not matched at one junction end, which may reflect a read error. V gene TRBV6-2 or TRBV6-3 combines with J gene TRBJ2-2, with 7 positions matching TRBD2. CDR1 MNHEY and CDR2 SVGEGT come from the germline V gene. CDR3 length equals 16 residues. In nucleotides, the CDR3 is TGTGCCAGCAGCGAACTTTACGGGCGGGAGATCGGGAAGCTGTTTTTT. As protein: CASSELYGREIGKLFF.

Only a few counts were recorded for this clonotype. CDR3 sequence: CASSGGGLAGFYEQYF. CDR3 nucleotide sequence: TGTGCCAGCAGCGGGGGGGGACTAGCGGGATTCTACGAGCAGTACTTC. The V call is TRBV11-3, the J call TRBJ2-7; 13 nucleotides line up with TRBD2. Germline CDR1 reads SGHNT; CDR2 reads YENEEA. V was pared by 5 bases and J by 3 bases, with 7 bases of the junction left unmatched. The CDR3 has 16 amino acids.

Points on this clonotype: One end of the junction is discordant with germline, which a read error may explain. V gene TRBV16 combines with J gene TRBJ2-5, with D tentatively TRBD1 or TRBD2 (5 bases each). The CDR3 is 14 amino acids. CDR1 and CDR2 (germline): KGHSY, FQNENV. The CDR3 protein is CASNQWDGQETQYF. The CDR3 DNA is TGTGCCAGCAACCAATGGGACGGCCAAGAGACCCAGTACTTC.

The V gene is TRBV7-9, the J gene TRBJ2-5, with TRBD1 as a possible D gene (5 bases). V was shortened by 7 bases and J by 1 base, with 13 bases between the two germline ends. The CDR3 runs to 14 residues. Germline V lookup: CDR1 SEHNR, CDR2 FQNEAQ (reference sequence). CDR3 sequence reads: CASIKDSSQETQYF. In DNA form, the CDR3 reads TGTGCCAGCATCAAAGACAGTTCCCAAGAGACCCAGTACTTC.

This rearrangement joins TRBV12-3 or TRBV12-4 to TRBJ2-3; 9 nucleotides match TRBD2. The CDR3 length is 17 residues. Here the CDR3 DNA reads TGTATCAGCAGACCAACGACTAGCGGTATTTACACAGATACGCAGTATTTT. This sequence encodes CISRPTTSGIYTDTQYF.

Details on this clonotype: An end of the junction differs from the germline gene, which may be a read error. The CDR3 spells CVSSSFGLYDEQFF. CDR3 in DNA: TGTGTCAGCAGCTCATTCGGTCTTTACGATGAGCAGTTCTTC. J is TRBJ2-1 and V is TRBV5-4, with D uncertain. CDR1 is SGHNT and CDR2 is YYREEE in the germline V gene (reference sequence). The CDR3 is made up of 14 amino acids.

Comments on this clonotype: As the CDR3 is not closed by the conserved phenylalanine or tryptophan, this likely results from a read error. V gene TRBV6-5 combines with J gene TRBJ2-3, with 9 bases aligning to TRBD1. Germline values: CDR1 MNHEY, CDR2 SVGAGI. The junction had 10 bases not matched to a gene; V was cut back by 9 bases and J by 9 bases. The CDR3 is 13 residues long. The CDR3 region is CARRKTGGATQYS. CDR3 DNA sequence: TGTGCCAGGAGGAAAACAGGGGGCGCGACGCAGTATTCT.

To note about this clonotype: Possible read error: a much larger clone is one base away. The chain joins TRBV6-5 to TRBJ1-1, with D tentatively TRBD1 (5 bases). This CDR3 has 12 residues. Trimming removed 6 bases from V and 12 bases from J, with 17 bases in between. Looked up from germline, CDR1 is MNHEY and CDR2 is SVGAGI. The CDR3: CASRAGGTVPFF. The CDR3 coding sequence is TGTGCCAGCAGGGCGGGGGGGACGGTGCCTTTCTTT.

This clonotype was found a few times. One base away lies a much larger clone, so this may be a sequencing read error. It is likely a read error, because the conserved phenylalanine at the end of the CDR3 is missing. The V gene is TRBV14, the J gene TRBJ2-1, with unresolved D. Trimming left V 3 bases short and J 5 bases short, with 14 bases between. The CDR3 covers 15 residues. Germline assignment: CDR1 SGHDN and CDR2 FVKESK. The CDR3 DNA reads TGTGCCAGCAGCCACACCCCGATGCCCCACAATGAGCAGTTCTTA. Translating it yields CASSHTPMPHNEQFL.

As regards this clonotype: The germline gene is not matched at one end of the junction; a read error may be the cause. The chain couples TRBV7-8 to TRBJ2-3; the D gene is possibly TRBD2 (7 bases). Germline loops: CDR1 SGHVS, CDR2 FQNEAQ. The CDR3 spans 15 residues. The CDR3 spells CANSLGGGSRNTQYF. The CDR3, as DNA: TGTGCCAACAGCCTAGGGGGAGGGAGCAGGAATACGCAGTATTTT.